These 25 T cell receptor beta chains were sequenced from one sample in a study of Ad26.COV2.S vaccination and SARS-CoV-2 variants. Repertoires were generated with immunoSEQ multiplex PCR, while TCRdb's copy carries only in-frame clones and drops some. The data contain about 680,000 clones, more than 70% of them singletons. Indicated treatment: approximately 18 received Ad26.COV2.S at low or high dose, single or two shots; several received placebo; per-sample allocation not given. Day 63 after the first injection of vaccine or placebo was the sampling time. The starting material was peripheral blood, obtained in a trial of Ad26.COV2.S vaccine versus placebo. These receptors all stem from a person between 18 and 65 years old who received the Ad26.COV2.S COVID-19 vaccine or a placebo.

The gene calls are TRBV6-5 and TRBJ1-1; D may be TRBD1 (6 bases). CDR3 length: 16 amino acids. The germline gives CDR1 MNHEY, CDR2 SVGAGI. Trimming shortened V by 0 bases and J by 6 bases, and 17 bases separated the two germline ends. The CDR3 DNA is TGTGCCAGCAGTTACTCCTACCCAACAGGGTCTCCTGAAGCTTTCTTT. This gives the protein CASSYSYPTGSPEAFF.

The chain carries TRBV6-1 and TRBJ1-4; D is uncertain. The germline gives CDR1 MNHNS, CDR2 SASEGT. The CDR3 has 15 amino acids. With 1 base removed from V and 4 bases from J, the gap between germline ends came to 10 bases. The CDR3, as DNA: TGTGCCAGCAGTGAAGGAGGAAACAATAATGAAAAACTGTTTTTT. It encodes CASSEGGNNNEKLFF.

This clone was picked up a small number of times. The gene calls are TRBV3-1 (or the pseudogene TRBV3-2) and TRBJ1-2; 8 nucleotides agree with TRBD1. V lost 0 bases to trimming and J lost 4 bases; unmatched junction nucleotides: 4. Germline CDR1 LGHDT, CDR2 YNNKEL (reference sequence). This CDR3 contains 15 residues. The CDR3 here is CASSQDIGTGYGYTF. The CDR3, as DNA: TGTGCCAGCAGCCAAGATATAGGGACAGGCTATGGCTACACCTTC.

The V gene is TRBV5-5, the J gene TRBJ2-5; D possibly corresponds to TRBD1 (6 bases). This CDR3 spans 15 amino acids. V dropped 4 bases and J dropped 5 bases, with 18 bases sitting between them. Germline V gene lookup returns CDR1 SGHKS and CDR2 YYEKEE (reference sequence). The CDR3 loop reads CASSAGAGEWETQYF. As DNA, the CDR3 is TGTGCCAGCAGCGCCGGGGCAGGGGAATGGGAGACCCAGTACTTC.

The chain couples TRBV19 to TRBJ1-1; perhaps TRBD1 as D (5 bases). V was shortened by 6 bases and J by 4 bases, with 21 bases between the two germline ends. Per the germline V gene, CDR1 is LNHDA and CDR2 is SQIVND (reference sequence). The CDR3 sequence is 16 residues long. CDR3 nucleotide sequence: TGTGCCAGTAGGATATCAGGCGGGGGGAGAGCCACTGAAGCTTTCTTT. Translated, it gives CASRISGGGRATEAFF.

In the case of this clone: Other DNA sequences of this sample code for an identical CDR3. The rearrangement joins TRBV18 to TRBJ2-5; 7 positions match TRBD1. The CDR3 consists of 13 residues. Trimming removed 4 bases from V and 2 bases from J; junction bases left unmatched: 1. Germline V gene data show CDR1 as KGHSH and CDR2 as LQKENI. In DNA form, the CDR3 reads TGTGCCAGCTCACGGGACAGTCAAGAGACCCAGTACTTC. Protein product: CASSRDSQETQYF.

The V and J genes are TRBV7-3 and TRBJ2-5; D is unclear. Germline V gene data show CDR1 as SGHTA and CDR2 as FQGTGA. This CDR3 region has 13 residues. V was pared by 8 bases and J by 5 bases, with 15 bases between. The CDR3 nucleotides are TGTGCCAGCGCTGGCCCCAATATCGAGACCCAGTACTTC. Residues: CASAGPNIETQYF.

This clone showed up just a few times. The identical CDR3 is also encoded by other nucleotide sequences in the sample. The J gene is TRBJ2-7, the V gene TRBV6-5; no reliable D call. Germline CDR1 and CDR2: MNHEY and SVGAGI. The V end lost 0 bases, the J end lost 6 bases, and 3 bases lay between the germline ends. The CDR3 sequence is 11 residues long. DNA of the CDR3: TGTGCCAGCAGTTACTCGGGCGAGCAGTACTTC. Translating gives CASSYSGEQYF.

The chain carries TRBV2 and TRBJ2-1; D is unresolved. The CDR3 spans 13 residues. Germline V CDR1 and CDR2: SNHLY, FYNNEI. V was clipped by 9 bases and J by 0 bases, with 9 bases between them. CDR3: CASRLGSYNEQFF. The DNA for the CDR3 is TGTGCCAGTCGGCTAGGCTCCTACAATGAGCAGTTCTTC.

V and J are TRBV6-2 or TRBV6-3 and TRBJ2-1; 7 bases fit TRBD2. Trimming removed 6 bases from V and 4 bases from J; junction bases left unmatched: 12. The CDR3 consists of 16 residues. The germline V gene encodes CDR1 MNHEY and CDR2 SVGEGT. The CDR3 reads CASSSGGLSYYNEQFF. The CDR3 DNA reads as TGTGCCAGCAGCTCCGGGGGACTATCATATTACAATGAGCAGTTCTTC.

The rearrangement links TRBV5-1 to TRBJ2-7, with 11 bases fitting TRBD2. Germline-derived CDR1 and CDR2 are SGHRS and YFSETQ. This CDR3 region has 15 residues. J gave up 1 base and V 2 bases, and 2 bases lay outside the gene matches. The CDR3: CASSLLAGGSYEQYF. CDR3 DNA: TGCGCCAGCAGCTTATTAGCGGGGGGGTCCTACGAGCAGTACTTC.

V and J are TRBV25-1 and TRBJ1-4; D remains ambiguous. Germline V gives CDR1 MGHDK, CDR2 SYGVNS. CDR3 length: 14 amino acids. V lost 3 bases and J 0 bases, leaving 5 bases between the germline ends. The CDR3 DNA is TGTGCCAGCAGTGAGAGCTCAACTAATGAAAAACTGTTTTTT. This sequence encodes CASSESSTNEKLFF.

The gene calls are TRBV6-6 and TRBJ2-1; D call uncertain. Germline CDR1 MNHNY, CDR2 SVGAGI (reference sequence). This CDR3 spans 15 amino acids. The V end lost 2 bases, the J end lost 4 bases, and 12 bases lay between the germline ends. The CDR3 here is CASSYMGSDYNEQFF. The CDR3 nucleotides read TGTGCCAGCAGTTACATGGGGTCTGATTACAATGAGCAGTTCTTC.

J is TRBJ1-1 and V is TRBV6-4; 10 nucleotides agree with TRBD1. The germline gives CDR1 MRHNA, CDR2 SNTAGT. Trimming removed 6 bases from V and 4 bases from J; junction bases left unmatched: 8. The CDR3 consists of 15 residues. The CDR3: CASSRDRGVGTEAFF. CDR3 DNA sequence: TGTGCCAGCAGCCGGGACAGGGGAGTTGGCACTGAAGCTTTCTTT.

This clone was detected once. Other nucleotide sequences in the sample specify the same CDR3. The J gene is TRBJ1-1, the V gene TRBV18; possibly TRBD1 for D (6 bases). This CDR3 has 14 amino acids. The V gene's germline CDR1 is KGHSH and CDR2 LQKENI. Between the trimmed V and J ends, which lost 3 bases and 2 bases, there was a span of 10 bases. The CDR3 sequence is CASSPQGGNTEAFF. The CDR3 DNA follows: TGTGCCAGCTCACCCCAAGGGGGTAACACTGAAGCTTTCTTT.

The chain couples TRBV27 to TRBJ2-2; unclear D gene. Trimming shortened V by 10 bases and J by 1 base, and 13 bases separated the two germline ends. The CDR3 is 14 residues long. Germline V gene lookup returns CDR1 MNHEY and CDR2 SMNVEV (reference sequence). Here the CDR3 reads CATLPARNTGELFF. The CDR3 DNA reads TGTGCCACCCTCCCGGCAAGGAACACCGGGGAGCTGTTTTTT.

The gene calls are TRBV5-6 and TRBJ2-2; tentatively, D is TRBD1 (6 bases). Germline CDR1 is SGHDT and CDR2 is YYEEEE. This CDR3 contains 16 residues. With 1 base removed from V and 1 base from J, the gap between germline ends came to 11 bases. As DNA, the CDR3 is TGTGCCAGCAGCTTGTTAAACAGGGAGAACACCGGGGAGCTGTTTTTT. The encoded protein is CASSLLNRENTGELFF.

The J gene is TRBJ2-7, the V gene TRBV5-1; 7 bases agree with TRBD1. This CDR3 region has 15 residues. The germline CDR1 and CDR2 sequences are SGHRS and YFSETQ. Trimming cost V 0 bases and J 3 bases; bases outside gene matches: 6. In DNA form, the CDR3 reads TGCGCCAGCAGCTTGGGACAGGGTGTAGGCTACGAGCAGTACTTC. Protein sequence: CASSLGQGVGYEQYF.

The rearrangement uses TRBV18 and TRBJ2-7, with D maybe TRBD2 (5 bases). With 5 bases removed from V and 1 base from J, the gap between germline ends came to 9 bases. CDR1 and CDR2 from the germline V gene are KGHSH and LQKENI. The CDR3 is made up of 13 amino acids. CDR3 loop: CASSMRDSYEQYF. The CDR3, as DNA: TGTGCCAGCTCAATGAGGGATTCCTACGAGCAGTACTTC.

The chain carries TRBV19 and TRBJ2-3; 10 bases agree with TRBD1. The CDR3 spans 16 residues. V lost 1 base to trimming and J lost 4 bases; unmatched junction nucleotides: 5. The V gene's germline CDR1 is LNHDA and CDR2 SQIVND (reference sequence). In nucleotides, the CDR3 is TGTGCCAGTAGTATAGGGGGGACAGGGGCAGCAGATACGCAGTATTTT. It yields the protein CASSIGGTGAADTQYF.

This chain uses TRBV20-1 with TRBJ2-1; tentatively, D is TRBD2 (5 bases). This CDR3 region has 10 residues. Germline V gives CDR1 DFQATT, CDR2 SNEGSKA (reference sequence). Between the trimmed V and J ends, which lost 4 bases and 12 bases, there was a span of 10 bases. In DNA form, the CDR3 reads TGCAGTGCTAAGGGTCGGGGGCAGTTCTTC. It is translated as CSAKGRGQFF.

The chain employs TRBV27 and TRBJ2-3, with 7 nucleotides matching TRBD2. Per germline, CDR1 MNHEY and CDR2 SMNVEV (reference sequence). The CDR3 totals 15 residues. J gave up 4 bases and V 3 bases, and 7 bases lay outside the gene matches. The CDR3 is CASSFSGGSADTQYF. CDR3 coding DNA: TGTGCCAGCAGTTTTTCGGGCGGGAGCGCAGATACGCAGTATTTT.

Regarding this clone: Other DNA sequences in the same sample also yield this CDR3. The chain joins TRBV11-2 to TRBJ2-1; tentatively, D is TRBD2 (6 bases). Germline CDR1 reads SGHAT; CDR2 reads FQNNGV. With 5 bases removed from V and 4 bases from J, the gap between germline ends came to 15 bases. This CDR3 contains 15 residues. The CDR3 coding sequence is TGTGCCAGCAGCAGGCGGGAAGGAGGATACAATGAGCAGTTCTTC. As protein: CASSRREGGYNEQFF.

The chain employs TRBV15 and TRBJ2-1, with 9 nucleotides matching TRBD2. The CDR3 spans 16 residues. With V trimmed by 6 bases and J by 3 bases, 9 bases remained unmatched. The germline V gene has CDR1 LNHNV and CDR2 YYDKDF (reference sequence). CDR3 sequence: CATRNGGRAFYNEQFF. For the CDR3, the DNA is TGTGCCACCAGGAATGGCGGGAGGGCTTTCTACAATGAGCAGTTCTTC.

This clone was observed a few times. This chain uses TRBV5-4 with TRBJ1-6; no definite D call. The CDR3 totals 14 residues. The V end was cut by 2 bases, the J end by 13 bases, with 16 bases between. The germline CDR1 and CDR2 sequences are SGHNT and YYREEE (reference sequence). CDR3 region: CASSLSSALGPLHF. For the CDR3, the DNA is TGTGCCAGCAGCTTAAGTTCGGCCCTGGGGCCCCTCCACTTT. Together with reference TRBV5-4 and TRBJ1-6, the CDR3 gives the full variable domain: ETGVTQSPTHLIKTRGQQVTLRCSSQSGHNTVSWYQQALGQGPQFIFQYYREEENGRGNFPPRFSGLQFPNYSSELNVNALELDDSALYLCASSLSSALGPLHFGNGTRLTVT.